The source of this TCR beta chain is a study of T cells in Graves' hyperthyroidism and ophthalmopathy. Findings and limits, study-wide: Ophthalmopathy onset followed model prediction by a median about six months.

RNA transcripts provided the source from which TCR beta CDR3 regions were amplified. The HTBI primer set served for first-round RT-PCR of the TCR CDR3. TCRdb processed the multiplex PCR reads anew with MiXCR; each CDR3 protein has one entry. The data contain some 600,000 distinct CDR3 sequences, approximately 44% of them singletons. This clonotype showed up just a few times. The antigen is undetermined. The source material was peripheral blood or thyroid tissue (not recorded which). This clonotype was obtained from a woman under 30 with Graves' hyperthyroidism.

This CDR3 reads CASSMADTQYF. CDR3 in DNA: TGTGCCAGCAGTATGGCAGATACGCAGTATTTT. This chain joins TRBV2 and TRBJ2-3; D call uncertain. The germline V gene encodes CDR1 SNHLY and CDR2 FYNNEI. Trimming shortened V by 5 bases and J by 4 bases, and 4 bases separated the two germline ends. This CDR3 contains 11 residues.